The entry that follows covers one T cell receptor beta chain sequence. Its antigen is unknown. The data originate from a study of cytomegalovirus exposure and HLA in healthy donors. Study conclusions and caveats: In a later analysis, a missense DCLRE1C variant was linked to TCR beta V- and J-gene trimming. Reports state that TCR beta sequences accurately predicted most subjects' HLA-A and HLA-B alleles.

The PCR ran on 60 Vbeta and 13 Jbeta primers. Repertoires were generated with immunoSEQ multiplex PCR, while TCRdb's copy carries only in-frame clones and drops some. This sample's table has some 200,000 clones. In nominal health when sampled, donors likely had unrecorded immune exposures nonetheless. The length of the CDR3 is 14 residues. Trimming stripped 7 bases from V and 4 bases from J, with 15 bases between. Germline CDR1 SGHTA, CDR2 FQGNSA. Sample: PBMCs. The origin of this receptor is a young man in good health and CMV-seronegative. The chain links TRBV7-2 to TRBJ2-3; tentative D call: TRBD2 (5 bases). The CDR3 DNA is TGTGCCAGCATCAAGAATAGGCGGGCAGATACGCAGTATTTT. This gives the protein CASIKNRRADTQYF.